The clone carrying this T cell receptor beta chain was counted only a few times. The CDR3 is made up of 13 amino acids. The V and J ends lost 5 bases and 7 bases respectively, with 15 bases between them. CDR1 and CDR2 (germline): MNHEY, SMNVEV (reference sequence). One entry per CDR3 protein results from TCRdb running MiXCR on the RT-PCR reads. The table lists about 110,000 distinct CDR3 sequences, 35% of them singletons. These data originate in a study of patients and donors after allogeneic stem cell transplantation. Sequenced material: blood, either unsorted or a sorted T cell fraction (not recorded which). The receptor was derived from a human donor who was either an allogeneic HSCT recipient or a stem cell or donor lymphocyte infusion donor (not recorded which). It is not recorded whose cells these are; they may come from a transplant donor. The chain uses TRBV27 and TRBJ2-7, with no clear D. This CDR3 reads CASSHWTLREQYF. The CDR3 nucleotides are TGTGCCAGCAGTCACTGGACCTTGAGGGAGCAGTACTTC.